The present T cell receptor beta chain was sequenced within a study of Ad26.COV2.S vaccination and SARS-CoV-2 variants. About the study: Donor was in the COV1001 Ad26.COV2.S trial arm. By the intramuscular route, Ad26.COV2.S was given once, or twice 56 days apart.

Here immunoSEQ multiplex PCR was the method, and the copy in TCRdb shows in-frame clones only, minus some. The data contain hundreds of thousands of clones, 89% of them singletons. V lost 6 bases and J lost 12; bases outside the gene matches: 7. CDR1 and CDR2 (germline): MDHEN, SYDVKM. The CDR3 totals 13 residues. Treatment indicated: around 19 received Ad26.COV2.S at low or high dose, single or two shots; 5 received placebo; per-sample allocation not given. Sampling was performed 63 days after the first vaccine or placebo injection. This person who donated was an adult of 18-55 years in Boston. Expressing Wuhan-strain SARS-CoV-2 spike, an Ad26 vector served as the vaccine.

The receptor was derived from a person aged 18-65 years who received the Ad26.COV2.S COVID-19 vaccine or a placebo. The V and J genes are TRBV28 and TRBJ1-6; 8 bases fit TRBD1. Here the sequenced sample was peripheral blood, taken in a trial of Ad26.COV2.S vaccine versus placebo. CDR3 nucleotide sequence: TGTGCCAGCAGAACCAGGGGGCACGGACCCCTCCACTTT. Amino acid sequence: CASRTRGHGPLHF.